A selection of T cell receptor beta chains follows, all from one sample in a study of graft-versus-host responses after intestinal transplantation. Produced via immunoSEQ multiplex PCR; TCRdb's table is partial and in-frame only. The sample includes 98,000 or so clones, more than 75% of them seen just once. These receptors' antigens are unknown. Source: unstimulated CD4+ T cells sorted from spleen or lymph node cells, taken before intestinal transplant. The source of these receptors is a human donor who received an intestinal transplant. The CDR3 runs from the conserved cysteine through the conserved F or W. D genes are given only for firm matches. Where a row states a size, it is once, few, many or the class of an expanded clone; other rows omit it.

V gene	J gene	D gene	clone size	CDR3 DNA	CDR3 protein
TRBV7-6	TRBJ1-2	-	few	TGTGCCAGCAGCTTAGGAGCTAACTATGGCTACACCTTC	CASSLGANYGYTF
TRBV27	TRBJ2-7	-	-	TGTGCCAGCAGTTTACGGGGACGTTCCTACGAGCAGTACTTC	CASSLRGRSYEQYF
TRBV6-6	TRBJ2-7	-	-	TGTGCCAGCAGTTACTCTGGTGGGGGGGAGCAGTACTTC	CASSYSGGGEQYF
TRBV28	TRBJ1-2	TRBD1	-	TGTGCCAGCAGTCCGGGACAGGGGGCGCGTGGCTACACCTTC	CASSPGQGARGYTF
TRBV5-1	TRBJ2-2	-	-	TGCGCCAGCAGCTTGGCCAGCGGGTCCGGGGAGCTGTTTTTT	CASSLASGSGELFF
TRBV5-1	TRBJ1-6	-	-	TGCGCCAGCAGCTTGGAGGGTGTTTTAAGTTCACCCCTCCACTTT	CASSLEGVLSSPLHF
TRBV7-2	TRBJ1-3	-	-	TGTGCCAGCAGACAGCAGCCTGGAAACACCATATATTTT	CASRQQPGNTIYF
TRBV19	TRBJ2-7	TRBD1	-	TGTGCCAGTGGTTACAGGGGGCCCTTCTCCTACGAGCAGTACTTC	CASGYRGPFSYEQYF
TRBV7-9	TRBJ2-1	-	-	TGTGCCAGCAGCTTGGTGGATGAGCAGTTCTTC	CASSLVDEQFF
TRBV18	TRBJ1-2	TRBD1	-	TGTGCCAGCTCACCACCCCCAGGGGGCAATGGCTACACCTTC	CASSPPPGGNGYTF
TRBV7-2	TRBJ2-7	TRBD2	few	TGTGCCAGCAGCCCACGGGGGGGGCAGAGGCAGTACTTC	CASSPRGGQRQYF
TRBV30	TRBJ2-1	TRBD2	-	TGTGCCTGGAGGACTAGCGGGAGAAATGAGCAGTTCTTC	CAWRTSGRNEQFF
TRBV12-5	TRBJ1-2	-	-	TGTGCTAGTGGTTTGGTACTACGGGAGACGGATGGCTACACCTTC	CASGLVLRETDGYTF